This is a list of T cell receptor beta chains from one sample in a study of STAT3 mutations in large granular lymphocyte leukemia. TCRdb's table, derived via immunoSEQ multiplex PCR, lists solely in-frame clones and lacks some. The sample records roughly 9,400 clones, under 95% being singletons. The sample was peripheral blood mononuclear cells. The origin of the receptors is a man in his 60s with T-cell large granular lymphocyte leukemia. Some clones in this sample may be carry-over from other donors' samples. The CDR3 runs from the conserved cysteine through the conserved F or W. A D gene is named only where the DNA matches it firmly. The listing skips clone size in some rows; elsewhere it reads once, few, many or a size class.

j_call,clone_size,d_call,v_call,cdr3_nt,cdr3_aa
TRBJ2-7,NA,NA,TRBV6-1,TGTGCCAGCAGTGCCTCCGGAGCCCTTGCCCACGAGCAGTACTTC,CASSASGALAHEQYF
TRBJ2-1,NA,NA,TRBV29-1,TGCAGCGGTCTGGGGGGCAATGAGCAGTTCTTC,CSGLGGNEQFF
TRBJ2-7,NA,NA,TRBV5-6,TGTGCCAGCAGCCGATGGTCCCCGACAGCGACCTACGAGCAGTACTTC,CASSRWSPTATYEQYF
TRBJ1-1,NA,NA,TRBV27,TGTGCCAGCAGCCCAGTAGGTGGCACTGAAGCTTTCTTT,CASSPVGGTEAFF
TRBJ1-1,few,TRBD1,TRBV28,TGTGCCAGCAGGTCCACAGGGGCCACTGAAGCTTTCTTT,CASRSTGATEAFF
TRBJ2-2,NA,NA,TRBV29-1,TGCAGCGCCCGGTACCGAACTCCAACCGGGGAGCTGTTTTTT,CSARYRTPTGELFF
TRBJ2-7,NA,NA,TRBV29-1,TGCAGCTTTCGGGCCTCCACCAACTCCTACGAGCAGTACTTC,CSFRASTNSYEQYF
TRBJ2-1,NA,NA,TRBV5-1,TGCGCCAGCAGCTTGGTGGGGGTCCGGACTACAGGCGATGAGCAGTTCTTC,CASSLVGVRTTGDEQFF
TRBJ2-5,once,TRBD2,TRBV5-1,TGCGCCAGCAGCTTGAACGTCGGTAGCGGGAGCGAGACCCAGTACTTC,CASSLNVGSGSETQYF
TRBJ1-5,NA,NA,TRBV7-2,TGTGCCAGCAGCTTAGTGGGCGGGTATAGCAATCAGCCCCAGCATTTT,CASSLVGGYSNQPQHF
TRBJ2-3,NA,TRBD1,TRBV5-1,TGCGCCAGCAGCCGGGACAGCCAATATACGCAGTATTTT,CASSRDSQYTQYF
TRBJ2-7,NA,TRBD2,TRBV28,TGTGCCAGTCGCCCAGCGGGACTTTACGAGCAGTACTTC,CASRPAGLYEQYF
TRBJ1-1,NA,TRBD1,TRBV15,TGTGCCACCAGCAGTCCAGGACAGGGCGAAGCTTTCTTT,CATSSPGQGEAFF
TRBJ2-3,NA,TRBD2,TRBV12-5,TGTGCTAGTGGTTTGGATACGTTAGCGGGAGGGGCAGATACGCAGTATTTT,CASGLDTLAGGADTQYF
TRBJ2-5,NA,NA,TRBV6-1,TGTGCCAGCCGACTAATAGTCCAAGAGACCCAGTACTTC,CASRLIVQETQYF
TRBJ2-2,NA,NA,TRBV7-2,TGTGCCAGCAGCTTCGGGGCCTTTAGTCCCGGGGAGCTGTTTTTT,CASSFGAFSPGELFF
TRBJ2-5,once,NA,TRBV5-1,TGCGCCAGCAGCTTGGCGGGGGGCGGAGAGACCCAGTACTTC,CASSLAGGGETQYF
TRBJ2-5,NA,NA,TRBV5-4,TGTGCCAGCAGCTCGCCGGCGCAAGAGACCCAGTACTTC,CASSSPAQETQYF
TRBJ2-5,once,TRBD2,TRBV30,TGTGCCTGGAGCCCCCACGGAGGGAGGGGGACCCAGTACTTC,CAWSPHGGRGTQYF
TRBJ1-4,NA,NA,TRBV21-1,TGTGCCAGCAGCATACCCCGGGGGGCAACTAATGAAAAACTGTTTTTT,CASSIPRGATNEKLFF
TRBJ2-7,NA,NA,TRBV6-5,TGTGCCAGCAGTCCACAGATACACAGGGACGAGCAGTACTTC,CASSPQIHRDEQYF
TRBJ1-5,few,TRBD1,TRBV13,TGTGCCAGCAGCTCGGGACAGAATCAGCCCCAGCATTTT,CASSSGQNQPQHF
TRBJ2-3,NA,TRBD1,TRBV18,TGTGCCAGCTCACCAATCTCAGGGGGTTGGGAGATTGCGCAGTATTTT,CASSPISGGWEIAQYF
TRBJ2-1,NA,NA,TRBV4-3,TGCGCCAGCAGCCAAGAAATAGCGGCCTACAATGAGCAGTTCTTC,CASSQEIAAYNEQFF
TRBJ2-7,NA,TRBD2,TRBV2,TGTGCCAGCAGTGTTTCGCTAGCGGGATACGAGCAGTACTTC,CASSVSLAGYEQYF
TRBJ2-2,NA,NA,TRBV9,TGTGCCAGCAGCGCCTACTCCTCGGAGACCGGGGAGCTGTTTTTT,CASSAYSSETGELFF
TRBJ1-5,NA,NA,TRBV29-1,TGCAGCGTGGGACACAGCAATCAGCCCCAGCATTTT,CSVGHSNQPQHF
TRBJ2-2,NA,NA,TRBV5-4,TGTGCCAGCAGCTTGAGGCTAGCTTCGCAATGGGCCGGGGAGCTGTTTTTT,CASSLRLASQWAGELFF
TRBJ2-3,NA,TRBD1,TRBV30,TGTGCCTGGAGATCCCTAGGGGGCAGGGAGTCTACTACTAGCACAGATACGCAGTATTTT,CAWRSLGGRESTTSTDTQYF
TRBJ1-1,NA,NA,TRBV5-4,TGTGCCAGCAGCTCTTGGGGGACTGAAGCTTTCTTT,CASSSWGTEAFF
TRBJ1-5,NA,NA,TRBV7-9,TGTGCCAGCAGCTTTCCAGGGGCAAATCAGCCCCAGCATTTT,CASSFPGANQPQHF
TRBJ2-1,NA,TRBD2,TRBV5-1,TGCGCCAGCAGCTTGGGTGGGAGGGCCCTCAATGAGCAGTTCTTC,CASSLGGRALNEQFF
TRBJ1-3,few,NA,TRBV5-1,TGCGCCAGCAGCTTAACGGGTGGTAGCTCTGGAAACACCATATATTTT,CASSLTGGSSGNTIYF
TRBJ2-1,NA,NA,TRBV9,TGTGCCAGCAGCGTAGGAGGGGGTTTCACCTACAATGAGCAGTTCTTC,CASSVGGGFTYNEQFF
TRBJ2-7,NA,NA,TRBV6-6,TGTGCCAGCAGTTATAGGGCCCACGAGCAGTACTTC,CASSYRAHEQYF
TRBJ2-2,NA,TRBD1,TRBV5-1,TGCGCCAGCAGCCCGGGGACAGACGACACCGGGGAGCTGTTTTTT,CASSPGTDDTGELFF
TRBJ1-1,NA,NA,TRBV5-1,TGCGCCAGCACCTCGGGGGGCTGGAACACTGAAGCTTTCTTT,CASTSGGWNTEAFF
TRBJ2-3,NA,NA,TRBV28,TGTGCCAGCAGGGAGGGGACTAGCACAGATACGCAGTATTTT,CASREGTSTDTQYF
TRBJ1-6,NA,NA,TRBV4-1,TGCGCCAGCAGCCCAGAATACAGGGACCCGAGCTCCTATAATTCACCCCTCCACTTT,CASSPEYRDPSSYNSPLHF
TRBJ2-7,NA,NA,TRBV6-5,TGTGCCAGCAGACCTGGGACTTTCTACGAGCAGTACTTC,CASRPGTFYEQYF
TRBJ2-5,NA,NA,TRBV5-1,TGCGCCAGCAGCTTGACAGGTCCCCCGTACCAAGAGACCCAGTACTTC,CASSLTGPPYQETQYF
TRBJ2-1,once,TRBD2,TRBV5-1,TGCGCCAGCAGCTCCGGACTAGCGGGACACAATGAGCAGTTCTTC,CASSSGLAGHNEQFF
TRBJ2-7,few,TRBD2,TRBV5-1,TGCGCCAGCAGCTCGGGACTAGCTAGGGAGCAGTACTTC,CASSSGLAREQYF
TRBJ2-7,once,NA,TRBV18,TGTGCCAGCTCACCACCGGGGCCCGCAACATCCTACGAGCAGTACTTC,CASSPPGPATSYEQYF
TRBJ2-7,NA,NA,TRBV28,TGTGCCAGCAGTTTCATCGTAGGGGAGGACTCCTACGAGCAGTACTTC,CASSFIVGEDSYEQYF
TRBJ1-2,NA,NA,TRBV10-3,TGTGCCATCAGTGAGTCGAGAGGCCTCTATGGCTACACCTTC,CAISESRGLYGYTF
TRBJ2-1,NA,TRBD1,TRBV23-1,TGCGCCAGCTCTCACAGCTTCGGGACAGGGTTCGGGTATGAGCAGTTCTTC,CASSHSFGTGFGYEQFF
TRBJ2-3,NA,NA,TRBV6-1,TGTGCCAGCAGTGAAGGCGGTTTCAGCACAGATACGCAGTATTTT,CASSEGGFSTDTQYF
TRBJ2-5,NA,NA,TRBV2,TGTGCCAGCAGTCCCACGGATAGACAAGAGACCCAGTACTTC,CASSPTDRQETQYF
TRBJ2-1,NA,NA,TRBV29-1,TGCAGCGTTGATAGCTCCAAGGCCAATGAGCAGTTCTTC,CSVDSSKANEQFF
TRBJ1-5,NA,NA,TRBV7-2,TGTGCCAGCAGCCCCATGTCGGGGGGGGCTCAGCCCCAGCATTTT,CASSPMSGGAQPQHF
TRBJ2-3,NA,NA,TRBV5-1,TGCGCCAGCAGCTTAAACAGTGCCAAAGATACGCAGTATTTT,CASSLNSAKDTQYF
TRBJ1-1,NA,NA,TRBV5-1,TGCGCCAGCAGCTTGGATTATCGGGGTGAAGCTTTCTTT,CASSLDYRGEAFF
TRBJ2-5,NA,NA,TRBV18,TGTGCCAGCTCGCAGCTGGGAGGGGGACAAGAGACCCAGTACTTC,CASSQLGGGQETQYF
TRBJ2-5,NA,TRBD1,TRBV29-1,TGCAGCGTTGAACGGACAGGGGATGGGGAGACCCAGTACTTC,CSVERTGDGETQYF
TRBJ2-5,NA,NA,TRBV4-3,TGCGCCAGCAGCCAAGATTCGGCAGGGATTACCCAGTACTTC,CASSQDSAGITQYF
TRBJ1-5,NA,NA,TRBV7-2,TGTGCCAGCAGCTTAGGTGGCAGGATCGATCAGCCCCAGCATTTT,CASSLGGRIDQPQHF
TRBJ2-4,few,NA,TRBV2,TGTGCCAGCAGACAGGGCTTAGCCAAAAACATTCAGTACTTC,CASRQGLAKNIQYF
TRBJ1-3,once,TRBD1,TRBV7-2,TGTGCCAGCAGCTTCGACAGGGCCCCCTCTGGAAACACCATATATTTT,CASSFDRAPSGNTIYF